Following are 18 T cell receptor beta chains from one sample sequenced in a study of T-cell reconstitution after alpha-beta-depleted transplantation in children. TCRbeta library construction was performed incorporating unique molecular identifiers. Via MiXCR, TCRdb re-called the PCR reads, giving one row per CDR3 protein. The data hold about 360,000 distinct CDR3 sequences, with about an eighth observed a single time. Sample: PBMCs, taken from the stem cell graft. The receptors come from a human donor who donated a stem cell graft to a child with Fanconi anemia.

This chain links TRBV9 with TRBJ2-1, with a possible D match to TRBD2 (6 bases). Germline lookup yields CDR1 SGDLS and CDR2 YYNGEE. The CDR3 has 12 amino acids. V lost 0 bases and J lost 8, with 6 bases in between. CDR3 residues: CASSVGGDEQFF. The CDR3 nucleotides read TGTGCCAGCAGCGTAGGGGGGGATGAGCAGTTCTTC.

V gene TRBV5-1 combines with J gene TRBJ1-3; D uncertain. Trimming removed 4 bases from V and 15 bases from J, with 17 bases in between. Germline-derived CDR1 and CDR2 are SGHRS and YFSETQ. This CDR3 comprises 12 residues. The CDR3 here is CASSQASWKKYF. For the CDR3, the DNA is TGCGCCAGCAGCCAAGCCTCCTGGAAGAAATATTTT.

This clonotype was picked up a small number of times. This chain uses TRBV12-3 or TRBV12-4 with TRBJ1-2; a weak D match, TRBD1 (5 bases). The CDR3 length is 13 residues. V was clipped by 2 bases and J by 8 bases, with 12 bases between them. Here the CDR3 DNA reads TGTGCCAGCAGTTTATCCGGGGCGAAGGGCTACACCTTC. It codes for CASSLSGAKGYTF.

The chain is built from TRBV5-1 and TRBJ1-2; no clear D gene. Trimming shortened V by 0 bases and J by 1 base, and 10 bases separated the two germline ends. Germline CDR1 reads SGHRS; CDR2 reads YFSETQ. This CDR3 comprises 15 residues. CDR3 residues: CASSLDSFYNYGYTF. CDR3 in DNA: TGCGCCAGCAGCTTGGACAGTTTTTATAACTATGGCTACACCTTC.

V and J are TRBV6-2 or TRBV6-3 and TRBJ2-7, with D unclear. The CDR3 runs 12 residues. Trimming removed 8 bases at V and 8 bases at J, with 16 bases between. Looked up from germline, CDR1 is MNHEY and CDR2 is SVGEGT. The CDR3, as DNA: TGTGCCAGCGGATCGGGTGGCGACAAGCAGTACGTC. It codes for CASGSGGDKQYV.

Concerning this clonotype: Just one base apart from a much larger clone, this may be a read error. The V gene is TRBV5-1, the J gene TRBJ1-3; the D is unclear. This CDR3 spans 14 amino acids. Germline V gene lookup returns CDR1 SGHRS and CDR2 YFSETQ. CDR3 bases: TGCACCAGCAGCTCCGATGGTACGTCGGACACCATATATTTT. This gives the protein CTSSSDGTSDTIYF.

This clonotype came up a few times. The rearrangement uses TRBV20-1 and TRBJ2-7; D perhaps matches TRBD2 (7 bases). Trimming left V 5 bases short and J 7 bases short, with 12 bases between. Germline V gene data show CDR1 as DFQATT and CDR2 as SNEGSKA (reference sequence). The CDR3 has 11 amino acids. CDR3 DNA: TGCAGTGCTTTACAGGGAGGGGAGCAGTACGTC. The encoded protein is CSALQGGEQYV.

This clonotype turned up a few times. The rearrangement uses TRBV7-9 and TRBJ2-5; 8 bases line up with TRBD2. After removal of 5 bases from V and 4 bases from J, the junction contained 3 bases not matched to a gene. The CDR3 runs 13 residues. Germline V lookup: CDR1 SEHNR, CDR2 FQNEAQ (reference sequence). In nucleotides, the CDR3 is TGTGCCAGCAGCAACGCGGGGGGAGAGACCCAGTACTTC. It is translated as CASSNAGGETQYF.

In this sample, this clonotype turned up many times. The rearrangement joins TRBV12-3 or TRBV12-4 to TRBJ2-3; maybe TRBD1 (6 bases). The CDR3 has 14 residues. With 5 bases removed from V and 4 bases from J, the gap between germline ends came to 13 bases. The CDR3 DNA is TGTGCCAGCAGTCCTAGACAGGACGCAGATACGCAGTATTTT. This translates into CASSPRQDADTQYF.

The table lists this clonotype with many counts. The chain recombines TRBV5-5 with TRBJ2-7; D unclear. The germline CDR1 and CDR2 sequences are SGHKS and YYEKEE (reference sequence). V was pared by 1 base and J by 5 bases, with 10 bases between. This CDR3 comprises 13 residues. CDR3 coding DNA: TGTGCCAGCAGCTTGTTGGCTTTCGACGAGCAGTACTTC. Its protein product is CASSLLAFDEQYF.

This clonotype has only a few counts. The genes are TRBV5-1 and TRBJ2-7; D is tentatively TRBD1 or TRBD2 (5 bases each). This CDR3 spans 18 amino acids. Germline CDR1 is SGHRS and CDR2 is YFSETQ. V dropped 6 bases and J dropped 0 bases, with 25 bases sitting between them. The CDR3 DNA is TGCGCCAGCATCCCCCGGCCGGGATCTGACAGATCCTCCTACGAGCAGTACGTC. Translation: CASIPRPGSDRSSYEQYV.

V is TRBV6-1 and J is TRBJ2-3; perhaps D is TRBD1 or TRBD2 (6 bases each). Per germline, CDR1 MNHNS and CDR2 SASEGT. The length of the CDR3 is 15 residues. The germline V and J ends were trimmed by 0 bases and 3 bases, with 10 bases remaining between them. The CDR3 is CASSEARGATDTQYF. Written as DNA, the CDR3 is TGTGCCAGCAGTGAAGCGAGGGGGGCGACAGATACGCAGTATTTT.

This clonotype came up a few times. V is TRBV2 and J is TRBJ1-5; 7 nucleotides match TRBD1. The CDR3 runs 14 residues. Germline V gene data show CDR1 as SNHLY and CDR2 as FYNNEI. V lost 6 bases and J lost 3; bases outside the gene matches: 5. In DNA form, the CDR3 reads TGTGCCAGCAGCCTACAGGGGATCAATCAGCCCCAGCATTTT. Its translation: CASSLQGINQPQHF. The full variable domain, rest sourced from reference TRBV2 and TRBJ1-5, is EPEVTQTPSHQVTQMGQEVILRCVPISNHLYFYWYRQILGQKVEFLVSFYNNEISEKSEIFDDQFSVERPDGSNFTLKIRSTKLEDSAMYFCASSLQGINQPQHFGDGTRLSIL.

At least ten counts were recorded for this clonotype. The genes are TRBV12-3 or TRBV12-4 and TRBJ1-3, with D maybe TRBD1 (5 bases). V lost 8 bases and J lost 2, with 16 bases in between. This CDR3 region has 15 residues. The CDR3 nucleotides read TGTGCCAGCTCCTGGGGGGGTCAACCTGGAAACACCATATATTTT. Residues: CASSWGGQPGNTIYF.

The rearrangement uses TRBV4-2 and TRBJ2-1, with 8 nucleotides matching TRBD2. The CDR3 totals 16 residues. The J segment lost 7 bases and the V segment lost 3 bases, leaving 11 bases of the junction unmatched. Germline CDR1 LGHNA, CDR2 YNFKEQ. DNA of the CDR3: TGTGCCAGCAGCCAGAGTATCGGGGGGGGCCAAAATGAGCAGTTCTTC. It translates to CASSQSIGGGQNEQFF.

The chain joins TRBV12-3 or TRBV12-4 to TRBJ2-1, with D possibly TRBD1 on 6 matching bases. The CDR3 extends over 17 amino acids. Trimming left V 6 bases short and J 9 bases short, with 27 bases between. CDR3: CASSFPGGGSQGGEQFF. The CDR3 DNA reads as TGTGCCAGCAGCTTCCCGGGTGGGGGCTCCCAAGGGGGTGAGCAGTTCTTC.

The chain couples TRBV10-2 to TRBJ1-2, with D hard to call. Trimming stripped 7 bases from V and 4 bases from J, with 13 bases between. CDR3 length equals 13 residues. The germline CDR1 and CDR2 sequences are WSHSY and SAAADI. The CDR3 region has the DNA TGCGCCAGCACCCCCGAGGTCACCTATGGCTACACCTTC. Translation: CASTPEVTYGYTF.

This clonotype was observed a few times. V is TRBV28 and J is TRBJ2-2; tentative D call: TRBD1 (6 bases). Trimming left V 1 base short and J 6 bases short, with 9 bases between. This CDR3 contains 14 residues. Looked up from germline, CDR1 is MDHEN and CDR2 is SYDVKM. The chain's CDR3 is CASSLLGASGELFF. CDR3 bases: TGTGCCAGCAGTTTATTGGGGGCCTCCGGGGAGCTGTTTTTT.